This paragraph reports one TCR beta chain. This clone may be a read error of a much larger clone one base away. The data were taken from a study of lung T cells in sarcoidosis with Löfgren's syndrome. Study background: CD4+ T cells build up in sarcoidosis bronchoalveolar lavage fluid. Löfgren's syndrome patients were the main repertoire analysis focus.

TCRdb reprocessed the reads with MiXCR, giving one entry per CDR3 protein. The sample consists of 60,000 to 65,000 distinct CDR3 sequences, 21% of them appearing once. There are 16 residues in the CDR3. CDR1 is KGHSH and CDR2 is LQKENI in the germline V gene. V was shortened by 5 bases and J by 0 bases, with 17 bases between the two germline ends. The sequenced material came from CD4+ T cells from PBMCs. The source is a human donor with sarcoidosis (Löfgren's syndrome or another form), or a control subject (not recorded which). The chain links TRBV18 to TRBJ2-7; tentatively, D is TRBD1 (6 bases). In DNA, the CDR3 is TGTGCCAGCTCAACGTTATCACAGGGAAGCTCCTACGAGCAGTACTTC. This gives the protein CASSTLSQGSSYEQYF.